Listed below are T cell receptor beta chains from one sample, sequenced in a study of HIV-infected patients and healthy controls. TCRdb called the 5' RACE reads again in MiXCR, with one record for every CDR3 protein. Of around 5,300 distinct CDR3 sequences listed, under 30% are singletons. Sequencing used blood, obtained before antiretroviral therapy. These receptors all come from an adult with HIV infection. CDR3s include the opening cysteine and the closing phenylalanine or tryptophan. D genes are given only for firm matches. The size of a clone is reported for some rows only, either as once, few or many, or as a class for expanded clones.

TRBV2	.	TRBJ2-7	medium-sized	CASSGVLTYEQYF	TGTGCCAGCAGCGGGGTCTTGACGTACGAGCAGTACTTC
TRBV29-1	.	TRBJ1-1	.	CSVEGLLNTEAFF	TGCAGCGTTGAGGGACTCCTGAACACTGAAGCTTTCTTT
TRBV2	TRBD1	TRBJ1-1	many	CASSRQGNTEAFF	TGTGCCAGCAGCAGACAGGGGAACACTGAAGCTTTCTTT
TRBV6-5	.	TRBJ2-1	few	CASSKRSSYNEQFF	TGTGCCAGCAGTAAGAGGAGCTCCTACAATGAGCAGTTCTTC
TRBV11-2	.	TRBJ1-6	many	CASSLVYGASSYNSPLHF	TGTGCCAGCAGCTTAGTCTATGGGGCTAGCTCCTATAATTCACCCCTCCACTTT
TRBV20-1	.	TRBJ1-3	medium-sized	CSAPRDFGNTIYF	TGCAGTGCTCCACGGGACTTTGGAAACACCATATATTTT
TRBV19	.	TRBJ1-1	many	CASNHPPVGNTEAFF	TGTGCCAGTAACCATCCCCCCGTTGGGAACACTGAAGCTTTCTTT
TRBV2	.	TRBJ1-5	medium-sized	CASSQEANQPQHF	TGTGCCAGCAGCCAAGAGGCCAATCAGCCCCAGCATTTT
TRBV3-1	TRBD1	TRBJ1-2	many	CASSQVAPGQGEYYGYTF	TGTGCCAGCAGCCAAGTTGCCCCGGGACAGGGGGAATACTATGGCTACACCTTC
TRBV2	.	TRBJ2-3	.	CATGVGDTQYF	TGTGCCACTGGGGTGGGAGATACGCAGTATTTT
TRBV5-6	.	TRBJ2-5	medium-sized	CASSLSAGRKTQYF	TGTGCCAGCAGCTTGTCGGCAGGGCGGAAGACCCAGTACTTC
TRBV20-1	TRBD2	TRBJ2-3	many	CSARGGPGLAAHTDTQYF	TGCAGTGCTAGAGGAGGACCGGGACTAGCGGCTCACACAGATACGCAGTATTTT
TRBV5-6	TRBD2	TRBJ2-5	.	CASSLELAGGPGIQETQYF	TGTGCCAGCAGCTTGGAACTAGCGGGGGGGCCAGGCATCCAAGAGACCCAGTACTTC
TRBV20-1	.	TRBJ1-1	many	CSALDLEGEAFF	TGCAGTGCTCTGGATCTTGAAGGGGAAGCTTTCTTT
TRBV3-1	TRBD2	TRBJ2-5	.	CASSHAAGPPTETQYF	TGTGCCAGCAGCCACGCAGCGGGGCCGCCAACGGAGACCCAGTACTTC